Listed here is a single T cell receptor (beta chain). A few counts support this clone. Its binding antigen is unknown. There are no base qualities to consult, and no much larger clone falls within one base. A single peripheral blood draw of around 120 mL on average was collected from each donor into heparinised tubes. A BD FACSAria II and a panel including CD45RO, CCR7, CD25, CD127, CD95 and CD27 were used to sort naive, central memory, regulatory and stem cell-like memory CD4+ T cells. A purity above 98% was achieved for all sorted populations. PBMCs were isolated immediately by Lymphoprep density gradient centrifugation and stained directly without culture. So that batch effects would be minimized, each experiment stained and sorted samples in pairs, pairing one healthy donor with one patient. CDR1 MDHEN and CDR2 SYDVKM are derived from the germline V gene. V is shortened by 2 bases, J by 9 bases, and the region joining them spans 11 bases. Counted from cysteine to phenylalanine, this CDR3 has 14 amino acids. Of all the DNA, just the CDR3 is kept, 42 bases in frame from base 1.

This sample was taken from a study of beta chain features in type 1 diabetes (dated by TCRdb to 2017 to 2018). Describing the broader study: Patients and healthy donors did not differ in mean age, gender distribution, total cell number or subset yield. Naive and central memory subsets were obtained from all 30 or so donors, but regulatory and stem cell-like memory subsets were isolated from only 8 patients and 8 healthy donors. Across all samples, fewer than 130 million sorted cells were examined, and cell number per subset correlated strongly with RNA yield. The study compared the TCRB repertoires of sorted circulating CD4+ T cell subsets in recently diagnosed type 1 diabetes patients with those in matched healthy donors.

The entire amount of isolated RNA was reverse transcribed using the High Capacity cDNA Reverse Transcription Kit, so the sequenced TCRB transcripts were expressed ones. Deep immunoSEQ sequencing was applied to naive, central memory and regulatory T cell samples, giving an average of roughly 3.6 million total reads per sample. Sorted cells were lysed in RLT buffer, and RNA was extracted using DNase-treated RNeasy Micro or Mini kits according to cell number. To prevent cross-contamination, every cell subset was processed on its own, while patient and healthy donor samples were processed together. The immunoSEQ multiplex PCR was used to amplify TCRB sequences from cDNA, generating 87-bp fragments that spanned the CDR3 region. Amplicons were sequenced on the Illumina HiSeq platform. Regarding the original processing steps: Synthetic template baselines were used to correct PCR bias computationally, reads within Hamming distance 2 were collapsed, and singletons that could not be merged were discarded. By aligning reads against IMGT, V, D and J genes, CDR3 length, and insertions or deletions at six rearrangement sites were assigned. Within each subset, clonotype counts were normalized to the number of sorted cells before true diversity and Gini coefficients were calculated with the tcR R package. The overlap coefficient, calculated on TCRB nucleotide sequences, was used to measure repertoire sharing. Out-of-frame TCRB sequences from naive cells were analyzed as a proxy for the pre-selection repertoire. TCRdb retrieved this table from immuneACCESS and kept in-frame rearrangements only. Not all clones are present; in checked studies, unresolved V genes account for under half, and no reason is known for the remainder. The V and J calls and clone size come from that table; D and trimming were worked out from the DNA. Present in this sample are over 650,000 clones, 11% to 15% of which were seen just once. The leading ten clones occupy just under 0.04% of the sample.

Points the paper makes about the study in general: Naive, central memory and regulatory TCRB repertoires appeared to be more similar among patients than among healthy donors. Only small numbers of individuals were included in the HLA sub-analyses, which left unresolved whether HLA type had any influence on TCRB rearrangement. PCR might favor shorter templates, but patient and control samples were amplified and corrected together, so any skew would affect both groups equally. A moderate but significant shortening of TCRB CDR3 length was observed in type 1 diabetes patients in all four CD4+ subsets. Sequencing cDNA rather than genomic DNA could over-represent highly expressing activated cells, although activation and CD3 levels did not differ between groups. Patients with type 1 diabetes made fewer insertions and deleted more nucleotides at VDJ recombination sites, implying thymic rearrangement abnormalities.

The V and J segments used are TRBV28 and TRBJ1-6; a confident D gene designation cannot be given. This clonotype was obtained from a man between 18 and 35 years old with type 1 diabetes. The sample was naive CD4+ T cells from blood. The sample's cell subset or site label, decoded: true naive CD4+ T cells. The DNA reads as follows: TGTGCCAGCAGTTTAGCCAGCCGGAGTTCACCCCTCCACTTT. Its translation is CASSLASRSSPLHF.